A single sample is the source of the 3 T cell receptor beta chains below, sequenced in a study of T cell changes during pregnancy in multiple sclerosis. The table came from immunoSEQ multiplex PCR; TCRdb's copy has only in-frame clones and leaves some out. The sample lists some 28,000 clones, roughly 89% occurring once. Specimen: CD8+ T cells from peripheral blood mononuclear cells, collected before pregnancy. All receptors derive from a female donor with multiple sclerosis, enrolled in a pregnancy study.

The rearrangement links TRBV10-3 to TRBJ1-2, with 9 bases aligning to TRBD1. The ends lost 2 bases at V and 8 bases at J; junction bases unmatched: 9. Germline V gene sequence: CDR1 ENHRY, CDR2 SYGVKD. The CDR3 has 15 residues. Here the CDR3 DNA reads TGTGCCATCAGTGAGCCCGGGACAGGGAGGGACGGCTACACCTTC. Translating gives CAISEPGTGRDGYTF.

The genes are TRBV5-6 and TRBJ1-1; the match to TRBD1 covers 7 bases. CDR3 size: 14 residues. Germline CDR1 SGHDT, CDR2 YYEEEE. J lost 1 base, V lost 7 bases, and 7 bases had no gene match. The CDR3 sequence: CASLIQGGNTEAFF. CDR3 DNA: TGTGCCAGCCTAATCCAGGGGGGGAACACTGAAGCTTTCTTT.

This chain's CDR3 is CASSFLGAPENEQFF. CDR3 DNA: TGTGCCAGCAGCTTTTTAGGGGCCCCCGAAAATGAGCAGTTCTTC. The chain is built from TRBV5-4 and TRBJ2-1, with a weak D call TRBD1 (5 bases). CDR3 length equals 15 residues. Trimming shortened V by 2 bases and J by 7 bases, and 16 bases separated the two germline ends. The germline gives CDR1 SGHNT, CDR2 YYREEE (reference sequence).